A selection of T cell receptor beta chains follows, all from one sample in a study of T cells in Graves' hyperthyroidism and ophthalmopathy. TCRdb reprocessed the multiplex PCR reads via MiXCR and lists one record per CDR3 protein. This sample has under 300,000 distinct CDR3 sequences, with roughly 13% found just once. Sample: blood. The receptors shown here come from a woman aged 40 to 50 with Graves' hyperthyroidism. The CDR3 runs from the conserved cysteine through the conserved F or W. Each record gives: J gene, V gene, CDR3 protein.

J: TRBJ2-3
V: TRBV7-9
CDR3: CASSSLAASTDTQYF

J: TRBJ1-5
V: TRBV2
CDR3: CASSGRGYSNQPQHF

J: TRBJ1-2
V: TRBV11-2
CDR3: CASSLKGPEGYGYTF

J: TRBJ2-7
V: TRBV6-1
CDR3: CASRLGLPTSYEQYF

J: TRBJ2-6
V: TRBV5-8
CDR3: CASSLSVSGANVLTF

J: TRBJ1-1
V: TRBV20-1
CDR3: CSARGINDREGLEAFF

J: TRBJ2-3
V: TRBV7-9
CDR3: CASSLGRERRDTQYF

J: TRBJ2-3
V: TRBV29-1
CDR3: CSVVDRVFSDTQYF

J: TRBJ2-2
V: TRBV7-2
CDR3: CASSLAGYSTGELFF

J: TRBJ2-1
V: TRBV6-1
CDR3: CASKKSSSYNEQFF

J: TRBJ1-3
V: TRBV19
CDR3: CASSLQGPGNTIYF

J: TRBJ1-4
V: TRBV18
CDR3: CASSGQGDEKLFF

J: TRBJ2-1
V: TRBV5-1
CDR3: CASSLPSTSNEQFF

J: TRBJ2-7
V: TRBV6-1
CDR3: CASSEVWGVYEQYF

J: TRBJ1-4
V: TRBV20-1
CDR3: CSASGPDGEKLFF

J: TRBJ1-6
V: TRBV18
CDR3: CASSWTAGNSPLHF

J: TRBJ1-4
V: TRBV9
CDR3: CASSVSGVTNEKLFF

J: TRBJ1-5
V: TRBV12-3/TRBV12-4
CDR3: CASTLVRSDQPQHF

J: TRBJ1-3
V: TRBV29-1
CDR3: CSVTASSGNTIYF

J: TRBJ2-3
V: TRBV29-1
CDR3: CSVEATPYTDTQYF

J: TRBJ2-1
V: TRBV19
CDR3: CASSSVLAGANEQFF